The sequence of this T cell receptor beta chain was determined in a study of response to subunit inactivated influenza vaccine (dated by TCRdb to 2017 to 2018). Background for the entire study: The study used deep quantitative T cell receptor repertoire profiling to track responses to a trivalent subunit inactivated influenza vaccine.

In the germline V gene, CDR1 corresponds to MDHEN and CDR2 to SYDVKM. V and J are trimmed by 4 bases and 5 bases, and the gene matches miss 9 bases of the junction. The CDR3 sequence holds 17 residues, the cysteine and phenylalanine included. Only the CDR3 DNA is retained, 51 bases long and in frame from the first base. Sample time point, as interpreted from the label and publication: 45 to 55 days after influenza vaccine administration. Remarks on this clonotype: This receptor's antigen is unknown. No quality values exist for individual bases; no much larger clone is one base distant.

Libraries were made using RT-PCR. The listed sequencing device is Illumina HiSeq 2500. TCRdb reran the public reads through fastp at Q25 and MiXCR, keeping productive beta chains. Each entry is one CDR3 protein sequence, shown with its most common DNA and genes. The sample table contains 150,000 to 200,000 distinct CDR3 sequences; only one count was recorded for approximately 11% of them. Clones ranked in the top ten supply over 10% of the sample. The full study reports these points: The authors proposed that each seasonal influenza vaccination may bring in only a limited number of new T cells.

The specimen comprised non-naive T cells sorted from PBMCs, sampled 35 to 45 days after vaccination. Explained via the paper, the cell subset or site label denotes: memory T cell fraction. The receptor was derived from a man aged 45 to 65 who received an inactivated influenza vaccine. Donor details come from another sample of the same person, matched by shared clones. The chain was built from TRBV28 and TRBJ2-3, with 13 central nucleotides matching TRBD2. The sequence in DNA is TGTGCCAGCAGTTCACCGGGACTAGCGGGGCGGGTAGATACGCAGTATTTT. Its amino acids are CASSSPGLAGRVDTQYF. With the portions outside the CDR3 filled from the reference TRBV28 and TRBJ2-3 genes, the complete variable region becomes DVKVTQSSRYLVKRTGEKVFLECVQDMDHENMFWYRQDPGLGLRLIYFSYDVKMKEKGDIPEGYSVSREKKERFSLILESASTNQTSMYLCASSSPGLAGRVDTQYFGPGTRLTVL.